These 5 T cell receptor beta chains came from one sample sequenced in a study of monozygotic twins with inflammatory bowel disease. TCRdb reanalyzed the 5' RACE reads, giving one entry per CDR3 protein sequence and no DNA. This listing includes some 90,000 distinct CDR3 sequences. Sequenced input: blood. The source of these receptors is a human donor with ulcerative colitis or Crohn's disease, or a healthy co-twin of an affected twin (not recorded which).

J is TRBJ2-1 and V is TRBV5-1; TCRdb proposes TRBD1, but this gene call is untestable without DNA. The CDR3 runs to 14 residues. Looked up from germline, CDR1 is SGHRS and CDR2 is YFSETQ. The CDR3 loop is CASSLRTVIDEQFF.

The V call is TRBV27, the J call TRBJ2-1. Germline loops: CDR1 MNHEY, CDR2 SMNVEV (reference sequence). The CDR3 covers 12 residues. CDR3 sequence reads: CASSFWGNEQFF.

The chain couples TRBV7-3 to TRBJ2-6; TCRdb names TRBD1, which stays unverified in the absence of DNA. CDR3 length: 15 amino acids. In germline, CDR1 is SGHTA, CDR2 FQGTGA. The CDR3 here is CASSPHGTSTTVLTF.

The rearrangement links TRBV2 to TRBJ1-4; with no DNA, the TCRdb D assignment of TRBD1 cannot be verified. CDR1 is SNHLY, CDR2 FYNNEI, per germline. The CDR3 is 15 residues long. The CDR3 spells CASSPGLGTNEKLFF.

The CDR3 reads CAGFDLGQETQYF. The genes are TRBV7-9 and TRBJ2-5. This CDR3 region has 13 residues. Germline V gene data show CDR1 as SEHNR and CDR2 as FQNEAQ (reference sequence).